A single T cell receptor (beta chain) is shown here with its context. The data were obtained in a study of blood T cell repertoires in COVID-19. Study-level background: Acute and convalescent COVID-19 samples came from the United States, Italy and Spain. T cells, B-cell-depleted T cells, or PBMCs provided the cDNA or gDNA that served as material.

The CDR3 has 15 amino acids. J gave up 4 bases and V 4 bases, and 10 bases lay outside the gene matches. Germline lookup yields CDR1 SGHRS and CDR2 YFSETQ. This table comes from immunoSEQ multiplex PCR, and its TCRdb copy is limited to in-frame clones, with some not included. The sample comprises around 280,000 clones, around 86% of which are singletons, and approximately 2% rests with the top ten. The clonotype comes from a woman in her thirties who had recovered from COVID-19. The sequencing input was peripheral blood. The rearrangement joins TRBV5-1 to TRBJ1-2, with 7 bases fitting TRBD1. The CDR3 sequence: CASSDGQVVGYGYTF. As DNA, the CDR3 is TGCGCCAGCAGCGACGGACAGGTTGTAGGCTATGGCTACACCTTC.